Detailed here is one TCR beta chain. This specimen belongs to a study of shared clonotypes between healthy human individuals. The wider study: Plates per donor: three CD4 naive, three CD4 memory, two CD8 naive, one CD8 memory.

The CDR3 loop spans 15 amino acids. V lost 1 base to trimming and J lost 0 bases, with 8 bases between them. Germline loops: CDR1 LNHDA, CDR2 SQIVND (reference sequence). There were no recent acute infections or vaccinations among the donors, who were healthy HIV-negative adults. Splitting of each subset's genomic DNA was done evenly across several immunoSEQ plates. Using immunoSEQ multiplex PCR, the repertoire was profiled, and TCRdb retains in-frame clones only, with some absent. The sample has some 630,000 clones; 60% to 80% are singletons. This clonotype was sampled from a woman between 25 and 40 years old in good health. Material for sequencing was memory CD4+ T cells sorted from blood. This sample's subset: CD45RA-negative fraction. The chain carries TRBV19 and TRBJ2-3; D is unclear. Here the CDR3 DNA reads TGTGCCAGTAGTATAGTTGCGGACAGCACAGATACGCAGTATTTT. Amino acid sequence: CASSIVADSTDTQYF.